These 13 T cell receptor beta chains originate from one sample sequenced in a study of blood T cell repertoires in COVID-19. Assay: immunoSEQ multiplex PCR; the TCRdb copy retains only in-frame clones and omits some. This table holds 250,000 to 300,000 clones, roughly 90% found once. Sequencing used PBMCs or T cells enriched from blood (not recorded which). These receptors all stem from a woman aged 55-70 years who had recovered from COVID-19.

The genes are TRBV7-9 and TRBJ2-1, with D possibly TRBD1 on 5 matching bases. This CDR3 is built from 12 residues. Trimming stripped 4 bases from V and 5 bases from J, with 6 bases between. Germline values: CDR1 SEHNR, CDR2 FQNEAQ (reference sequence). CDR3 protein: CASSYRNNEQFF. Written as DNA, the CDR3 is TGTGCCAGCAGCTACAGGAACAATGAGCAGTTCTTC.

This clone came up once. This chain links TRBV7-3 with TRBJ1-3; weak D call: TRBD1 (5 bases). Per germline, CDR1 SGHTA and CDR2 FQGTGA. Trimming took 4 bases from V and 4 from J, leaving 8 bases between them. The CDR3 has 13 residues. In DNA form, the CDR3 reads TGTGCCAGCAGCTCTCGACAGGGAAACACCATATATTTT. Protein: CASSSRQGNTIYF.

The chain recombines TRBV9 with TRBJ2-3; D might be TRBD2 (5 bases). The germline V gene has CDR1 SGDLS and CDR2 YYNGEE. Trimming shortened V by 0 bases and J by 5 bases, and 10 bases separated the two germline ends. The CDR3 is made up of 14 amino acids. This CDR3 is CASSVAGSLDTQYF. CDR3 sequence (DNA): TGTGCCAGCAGCGTAGCGGGGTCATTAGATACGCAGTATTTT.

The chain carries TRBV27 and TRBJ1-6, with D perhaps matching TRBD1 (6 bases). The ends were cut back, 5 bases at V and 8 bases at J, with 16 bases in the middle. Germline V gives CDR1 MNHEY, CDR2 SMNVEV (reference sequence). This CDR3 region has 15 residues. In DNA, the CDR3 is TGTGCCAGCAGTGCAGGGACACGGACTGATTCACCCCTCCACTTT. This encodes CASSAGTRTDSPLHF.

CDR3 in amino acids: CASSSRVGTEAFF. The DNA of the CDR3 is TGTGCCAGCAGTAGCAGGGTTGGGACTGAAGCTTTCTTT. The chain recombines TRBV6-4 with TRBJ1-1, with D possibly being TRBD1 (5 bases). This CDR3 has 13 amino acids. The V gene's germline CDR1 is MRHNA and CDR2 SNTAGT. The ends were cut back, 5 bases at V and 5 bases at J, with 12 bases in the middle.

In DNA form, the CDR3 reads TGTGCCAGCAGTGACGACGACCCCAGGGGCTACACCTTC. The encoded protein is CASSDDDPRGYTF. This sequence joins TRBV2 and TRBJ1-2; D gene ambiguous. V was shortened by 3 bases and J by 8 bases, with 13 bases between the two germline ends. This CDR3 region has 13 residues. Germline V lookup: CDR1 SNHLY, CDR2 FYNNEI.

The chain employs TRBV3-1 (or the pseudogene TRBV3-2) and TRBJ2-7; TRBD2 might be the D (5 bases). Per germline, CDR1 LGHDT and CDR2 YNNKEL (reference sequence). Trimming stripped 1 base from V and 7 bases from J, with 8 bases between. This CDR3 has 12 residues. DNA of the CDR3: TGTGCCAGCAGCCAAGGGACTTGGGAGCAGTACTTC. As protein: CASSQGTWEQYF.

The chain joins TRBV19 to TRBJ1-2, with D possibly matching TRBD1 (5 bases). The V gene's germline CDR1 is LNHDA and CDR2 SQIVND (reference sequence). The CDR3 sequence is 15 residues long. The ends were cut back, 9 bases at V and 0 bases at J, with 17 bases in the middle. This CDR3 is CASWGQVGANYGYTF. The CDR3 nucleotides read TGTGCCAGCTGGGGCCAGGTTGGGGCTAACTATGGCTACACCTTC.

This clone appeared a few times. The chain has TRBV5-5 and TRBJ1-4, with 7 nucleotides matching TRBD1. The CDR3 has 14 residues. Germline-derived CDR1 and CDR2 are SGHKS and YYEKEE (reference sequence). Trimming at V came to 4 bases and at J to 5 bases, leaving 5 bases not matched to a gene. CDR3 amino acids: CASSIQGLNEKLFF. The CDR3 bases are TGTGCCAGCAGCATACAGGGGCTAAATGAAAAACTGTTTTTT.

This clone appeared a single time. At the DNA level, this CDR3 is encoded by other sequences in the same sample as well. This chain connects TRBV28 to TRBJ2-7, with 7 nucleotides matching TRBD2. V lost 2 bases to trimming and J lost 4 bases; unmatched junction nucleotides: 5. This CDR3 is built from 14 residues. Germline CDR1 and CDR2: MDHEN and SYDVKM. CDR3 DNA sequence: TGTGCCAGCAGTTTAGGCGGGAGTTTGTACGAGCAGTACTTC. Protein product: CASSLGGSLYEQYF.

The CDR3 sequence is CASSRESIGDTEAFF. In nucleotides, the CDR3 is TGTGCCAGCAGCCGAGAAAGCATCGGGGACACTGAAGCTTTCTTT. The J gene is TRBJ1-1, the V gene TRBV28, with unresolved D. V gave up 6 bases and J gave up 3 bases, with 17 bases separating them. Germline CDR1 is MDHEN and CDR2 is SYDVKM. The CDR3 loop spans 15 amino acids. Looking up the rest from reference TRBV28 and TRBJ1-1 gives the full variable domain: DVKVTQSSRYLVKRTGEKVFLECVQDMDHENMFWYRQDPGLGLRLIYFSYDVKMKEKGDIPEGYSVSREKKERFSLILESASTNQTSMYLCASSRESIGDTEAFFGQGTRLTVV.

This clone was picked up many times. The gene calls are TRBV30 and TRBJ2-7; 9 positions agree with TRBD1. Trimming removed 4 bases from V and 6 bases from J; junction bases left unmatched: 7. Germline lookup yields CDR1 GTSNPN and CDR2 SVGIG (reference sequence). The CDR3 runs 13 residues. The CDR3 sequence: CAWNSGQGAEQYF. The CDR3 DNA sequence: TGTGCCTGGAACTCGGGACAGGGAGCCGAGCAGTACTTC.

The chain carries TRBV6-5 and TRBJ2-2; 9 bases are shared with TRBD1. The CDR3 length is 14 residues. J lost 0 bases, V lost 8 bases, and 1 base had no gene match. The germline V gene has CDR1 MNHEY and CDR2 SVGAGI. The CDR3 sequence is CASWTGANTGELFF. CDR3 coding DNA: TGTGCCAGCTGGACAGGGGCGAACACCGGGGAGCTGTTTTTT.